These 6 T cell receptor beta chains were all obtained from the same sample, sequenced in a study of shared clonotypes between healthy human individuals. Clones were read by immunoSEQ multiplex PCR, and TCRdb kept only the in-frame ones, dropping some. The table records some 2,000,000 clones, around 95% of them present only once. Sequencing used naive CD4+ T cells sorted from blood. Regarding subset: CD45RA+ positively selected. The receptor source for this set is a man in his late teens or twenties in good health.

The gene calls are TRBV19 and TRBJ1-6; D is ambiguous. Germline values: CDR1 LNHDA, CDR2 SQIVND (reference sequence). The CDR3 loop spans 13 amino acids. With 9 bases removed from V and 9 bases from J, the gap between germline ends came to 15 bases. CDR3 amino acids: CARSNRVISPLHF. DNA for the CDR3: TGTGCCAGATCAAATAGGGTGATTTCACCCCTCCACTTT.

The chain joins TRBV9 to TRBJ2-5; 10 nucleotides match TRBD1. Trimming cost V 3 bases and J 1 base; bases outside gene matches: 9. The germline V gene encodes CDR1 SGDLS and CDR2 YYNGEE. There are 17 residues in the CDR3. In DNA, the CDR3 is TGTGCCAGCAGCGCCGGGTGGACAGGGGGGTTCCAAGAGACCCAGTACTTC. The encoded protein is CASSAGWTGGFQETQYF.

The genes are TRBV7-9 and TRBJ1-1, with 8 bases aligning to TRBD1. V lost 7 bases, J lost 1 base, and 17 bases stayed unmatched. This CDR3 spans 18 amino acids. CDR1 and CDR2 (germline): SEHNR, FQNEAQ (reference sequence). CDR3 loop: CASKGTPTGVLRNTEAFF. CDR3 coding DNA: TGTGCCAGCAAGGGAACCCCGACAGGGGTCCTGAGGAACACTGAAGCTTTCTTT.

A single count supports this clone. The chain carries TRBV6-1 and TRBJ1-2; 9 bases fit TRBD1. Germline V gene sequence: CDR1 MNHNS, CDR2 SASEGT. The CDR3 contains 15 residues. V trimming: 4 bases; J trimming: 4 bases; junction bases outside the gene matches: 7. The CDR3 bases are TGTGCCAGCAGTGTGATCCGGGACAGGGCCTATGGCTACACCTTC. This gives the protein CASSVIRDRAYGYTF.

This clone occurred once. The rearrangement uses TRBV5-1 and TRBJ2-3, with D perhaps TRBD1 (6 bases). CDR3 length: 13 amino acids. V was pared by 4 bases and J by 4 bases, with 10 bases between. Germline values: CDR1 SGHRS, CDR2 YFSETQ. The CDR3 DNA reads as TGCGCCAGCAGCGCAGGACAGCCAGATACGCAGTATTTT. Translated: CASSAGQPDTQYF.

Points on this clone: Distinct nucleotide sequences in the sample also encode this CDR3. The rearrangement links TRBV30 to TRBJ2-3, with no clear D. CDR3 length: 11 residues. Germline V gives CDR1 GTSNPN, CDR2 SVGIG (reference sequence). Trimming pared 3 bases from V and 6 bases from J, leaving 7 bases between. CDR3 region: CAWSSSDTQYF. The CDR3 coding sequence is TGTGCCTGGAGCAGTTCGGATACGCAGTATTTT.